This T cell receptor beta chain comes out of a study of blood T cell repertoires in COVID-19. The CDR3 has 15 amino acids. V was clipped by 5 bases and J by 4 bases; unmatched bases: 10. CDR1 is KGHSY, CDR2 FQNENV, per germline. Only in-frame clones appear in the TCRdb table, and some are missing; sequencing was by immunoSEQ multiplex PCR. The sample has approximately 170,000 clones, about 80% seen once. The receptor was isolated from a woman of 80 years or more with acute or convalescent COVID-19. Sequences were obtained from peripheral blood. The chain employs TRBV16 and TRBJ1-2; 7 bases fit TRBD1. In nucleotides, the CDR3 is TGTGCCAGCAGCAAACAGGGACAGCCCTCCTATGGCTACACCTTC. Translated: CASSKQGQPSYGYTF. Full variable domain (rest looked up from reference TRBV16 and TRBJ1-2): GEEVAQTPKHLVRGEGQKAKLYCAPIKGHSYVFWYQQVLKNEFKFLISFQNENVFDETGMPKERFSAKCLPNSPCSLEIQATKLEDSAVYFCASSKQGQPSYGYTFGSGTRLTVV.